One sample yielded the 29 T cell receptor beta chains listed below, sequenced in a study of CXCR3-negative and CXCR3-positive naive CD8 T cells. Study conclusions and caveats: Compared with CXCR3-negative naive cells, CXCR3-positive naive cells showed more hydrophobic TRB CDR3s.

Their cognate antigens are unknown. UMI-tagged TRB cDNA libraries were built via 5' RACE. TCRdb re-called the 5' RACE reads, yielding one record per CDR3 amino acid sequence without DNA. This sample's table has 5,000 to 6,500 distinct CDR3 sequences. Source material: naive CXCR3+ CD8+ T cells from blood. Described subset: CD45RO-CCR7+CD27+CD95- naive CD8+ T cells expressing CXCR3 (TNR3+). All receptors derive from a human donor in good health. Some clones in this sample may be carry-over from other donors' samples.

Here the CDR3 reads CVSSPLPANAYNEQFF. The gene calls are TRBV11-1 and TRBJ2-1; the TCRdb call, TRBD2, lacks DNA for checking. This CDR3 spans 16 amino acids. In germline, CDR1 is SGHAT, CDR2 FQDESV (reference sequence). Based on the CDR3 plus reference TRBV11-1 and TRBJ2-1, the full variable domain is EAEVAQSPRYKITEKSQAVAFWCDPISGHATLYWYRQILGQGPELLVQFQDESVVDDSQLPKDRFSAERLKGVDSTLKIQPAELGDSAMYLCVSSPLPANAYNEQFFGPGTRLTVL.

Judged by frequency, this clonotype is medium-sized. The chain couples TRBV19 to TRBJ1-1; TCRdb lists TRBD1, though no DNA is available to test this call. This CDR3 comprises 13 residues. The germline V gene encodes CDR1 LNHDA and CDR2 SQIVND (reference sequence). The CDR3 reads CASSTGARLRAFF.

This rearrangement joins TRBV2 to TRBJ2-2; TCRdb returns TRBD1, unconfirmable since there is no DNA. The CDR3 is made up of 15 amino acids. CDR1 and CDR2 from the germline V gene are SNHLY and FYNNEI. Here the CDR3 reads CASSHLGGNTGELFF.

The V and J genes are TRBV7-8 and TRBJ2-1; absent DNA, TCRdb's TRBD2 call cannot be checked. Germline V gene lookup returns CDR1 SGHVS and CDR2 FQNEAQ. The CDR3 spans 15 residues. The CDR3 loop is CASSSDSGRAYEQFF.

In terms of frequency, this clonotype is medium-sized. The rearrangement links TRBV6-2 or TRBV6-3 to TRBJ2-1; absent DNA, TCRdb's TRBD2 call cannot be checked. This CDR3 has 16 amino acids. From germline, CDR1 is MNHEY and CDR2 SVGEGT. This CDR3 is CASRSLASESYNEQFF.

According to its frequency, this clonotype is medium-sized. This chain uses TRBV29-1 with TRBJ2-1. This CDR3 comprises 15 residues. Germline loops: CDR1 SQVTM, CDR2 ANQGSEA. The CDR3: CSVESSGRSYNEQFF.

The V gene is TRBV19, the J gene TRBJ2-7; TCRdb selects TRBD2, and the lack of DNA leaves this call unchecked. The CDR3 sequence is 15 residues long. Germline CDR1 LNHDA, CDR2 SQIVND (reference sequence). CDR3 sequence reads: CASSVAGLAAYEQYF.

By frequency, this clonotype is medium-sized. The CDR3 region is CASSDLAGGYNEQFF. This rearrangement joins TRBV6-1 to TRBJ2-1; TCRdb's assignment of TRBD2 cannot be checked, as there is no DNA. CDR1 and CDR2 from the germline V gene are MNHNS and SASEGT. CDR3 size: 15 residues.

In terms of frequency, this clonotype is medium-sized. This chain connects TRBV7-2 to TRBJ1-2; there is no DNA to check the TCRdb D call of TRBD1. Germline V CDR1 and CDR2: SGHTA, FQGNSA. This CDR3 comprises 15 residues. The CDR3 protein is CASSPPGGGGYGYTF.

This clonotype is called medium-sized based on its frequency. The chain combines TRBV7-2 with TRBJ1-5. CDR3 length: 14 amino acids. CDR1 is SGHTA, CDR2 FQGNSA, per germline. CDR3 protein: CASANAGSNQPQHF.

This clonotype counts as medium-sized by frequency. V and J are TRBV24-1 and TRBJ2-2; TCRdb's D gene call, TRBD2, goes unchecked for lack of DNA. Germline CDR1 reads KGHDR; CDR2 reads SFDVKD. This CDR3 spans 17 amino acids. The CDR3 reads CATSDSLAGDGTGELFF.

This clonotype registers medium-sized by frequency. V usage is TRBV4-1 and J usage is TRBJ2-7; TCRdb calls TRBD2, which cannot be checked without DNA. This CDR3 is 15 amino acids long. Germline CDR1 and CDR2: MGHRA and YSYEKL. The CDR3 is CASSQGPSGSWEQYF.

The V gene is TRBV2, the J gene TRBJ2-1; TCRdb outputs TRBD1, but without DNA this stays unchecked. The CDR3 is made up of 16 amino acids. CDR1 is SNHLY and CDR2 is FYNNEI in the germline V gene. This chain's CDR3 is CASKERDRDVYNEQFF.

Considering frequency, this clonotype is medium-sized. The rearrangement joins TRBV29-1 to TRBJ1-2; TCRdb proposes TRBD1, but this gene call is untestable without DNA. From germline, CDR1 is SQVTM and CDR2 ANQGSEA. This CDR3 is built from 15 residues. CDR3 sequence: CSVEVGMTQGEGYTF.

The chain couples TRBV25-1 to TRBJ1-1; TCRdb lists TRBD1, though no DNA is available to test this call. CDR3 length: 17 residues. CDR1 is MGHDK and CDR2 is SYGVNS in the germline V gene. CDR3 sequence reads: CASSDPSTGAKNTEAFF.

This clonotype is called medium-sized based on its frequency. The chain combines TRBV25-1 with TRBJ2-3. The CDR3 contains 14 residues. Germline CDR1 MGHDK, CDR2 SYGVNS. CDR3 sequence reads: CASSWMVGTDTQYF.

Its frequency marks this clonotype as medium-sized. This chain connects TRBV7-9 to TRBJ2-7; absent DNA, TCRdb's TRBD1 call cannot be checked. CDR1 SEHNR and CDR2 FQNEAQ come from the germline V gene (reference sequence). The CDR3 contains 12 residues. The CDR3 reads CASSTTGVEQYF.

This clonotype is called medium-sized (0.01 to 0.1%) based on its frequency. The V and J genes are TRBV15 and TRBJ1-5. The CDR3 is made up of 14 amino acids. CDR1 is LNHNV and CDR2 is YYDKDF in the germline V gene (reference sequence). CDR3: CATTVTGENQPQHF.

This clonotype is labeled medium-sized based on frequency. The chain uses TRBV29-1 and TRBJ2-1; TCRdb selects TRBD1, and the lack of DNA leaves this call unchecked. Per germline, CDR1 SQVTM and CDR2 ANQGSEA. This CDR3 has 14 residues. CDR3 in amino acids: CSVEADSKLNEQFF.

This clonotype is labeled medium-sized based on frequency. The rearrangement links TRBV15 to TRBJ2-5; the D call from TCRdb, TRBD1, cannot be confirmed without DNA. From germline, CDR1 is LNHNV and CDR2 YYDKDF (reference sequence). CDR3 length equals 16 residues. CDR3 region: CATSRDPQDGQETQYF.

Judged by frequency, this clonotype is medium-sized (0.01 to 0.1%). CDR3 loop: CASSVGQGTDTQYF. The rearrangement links TRBV9 to TRBJ2-3; absent DNA, TCRdb's TRBD1 call cannot be checked. Looked up from germline, CDR1 is SGDLS and CDR2 is YYNGEE. There are 14 residues in the CDR3.

This clonotype shows up as medium-sized (0.01 to 0.1%) by frequency. The rearrangement joins TRBV20-1 to TRBJ2-2; TCRdb selects TRBD1, and the lack of DNA leaves this call unchecked. This CDR3 has 13 amino acids. CDR1 DFQATT and CDR2 SNEGSKA come from the germline V gene (reference sequence). This CDR3 is CSARPRGQMELFF.

Its frequency marks this clonotype as medium-sized (0.01 to 0.1%). This chain uses TRBV14 with TRBJ2-1; absent DNA, TCRdb's TRBD2 call cannot be checked. The CDR3 contains 20 residues. The V gene's germline CDR1 is SGHDN and CDR2 FVKESK. CDR3 loop: CASSQLSVPTSGRAYNEQFF.

The rearrangement uses TRBV19 and TRBJ1-5. CDR1 and CDR2 (germline): LNHDA, SQIVND (reference sequence). The CDR3 length is 14 residues. CDR3 region: CASSLSGGNQPQHF.

This chain joins TRBV11-3 and TRBJ2-7; TCRdb reports TRBD1, a call that lacks DNA to check it against. Germline CDR1 reads SGHNT; CDR2 reads YENEEA. CDR3 length equals 15 residues. This CDR3 reads CASSLLGLGSYEQYF.

This clonotype is deemed medium-sized by its frequency. The rearrangement links TRBV29-1 to TRBJ1-2. The CDR3 is 15 residues long. The V gene's germline CDR1 is SQVTM and CDR2 ANQGSEA. This chain's CDR3 is CSAEVVAVANYGYTF.

The V call is TRBV29-1, the J call TRBJ1-1. The length of the CDR3 is 14 residues. Germline loops: CDR1 SQVTM, CDR2 ANQGSEA. The CDR3 protein is CSVDFVRGSTEAFF.

V is TRBV14 and J is TRBJ1-2; TCRdb reports TRBD1, a call that lacks DNA to check it against. The CDR3 totals 16 residues. Germline CDR1 reads SGHDN; CDR2 reads FVKESK. The CDR3 loop is CAISKGTPHWDYGYTF.

This sequence joins TRBV20-1 and TRBJ2-1; checking the TCRdb D call of TRBD2 is not possible without DNA. The CDR3 contains 15 residues. CDR1 and CDR2 from the germline V gene are DFQATT and SNEGSKA (reference sequence). CDR3 sequence: CSATGTSGDYNEQFF.